A single sample is the source of the 5 T cell receptor beta chains below, sequenced in a study of beta chain features in type 1 diabetes. All of the isolated RNA was reverse transcribed, so expressed TCRB transcripts were sequenced. The assay was immunoSEQ multiplex PCR, and TCRdb's table has in-frame clones only and misses some. This table has approximately 140,000 clones, less than 10% appearing once. Sequences were obtained from central memory CD4+ T cells from blood. The receptors here all came from a woman aged 40 to 49 in good health.

This clone came up a few times. As DNA, the CDR3 is TGTGCCAGCAGCTTAGGACAGGGGAACGTCAATGAGCAGTTCTTC. Amino acids: CASSLGQGNVNEQFF. V usage is TRBV7-9 and J usage is TRBJ2-1; TRBD1 matches at 8 bases. V shed 1 base and J 6 bases; nucleotides not matched to a gene: 5. Germline V gives CDR1 SEHNR, CDR2 FQNEAQ (reference sequence). The CDR3 extends over 15 amino acids.

At least ten counts were recorded for this clone. The gene calls are TRBV25-1 and TRBJ1-2; TRBD1 matches 7 bases. J gave up 6 bases and V 0 bases, and 13 bases lay outside the gene matches. Germline V gives CDR1 MGHDK, CDR2 SYGVNS. The CDR3 is 17 amino acids. The CDR3 protein is CASSEYQLAQGRDGYTF. Written as DNA, the CDR3 is TGTGCCAGCAGTGAATATCAGTTAGCACAGGGGCGGGATGGCTACACCTTC.

This chain links TRBV18 with TRBJ2-1; 15 bases map to TRBD2. The CDR3 has 17 amino acids. Per germline, CDR1 KGHSH and CDR2 LQKENI. V was clipped by 4 bases and J by 5 bases; unmatched bases: 6. CDR3 in amino acids: CASSLGLAGGVNNEQFF. The CDR3 DNA sequence: TGTGCCAGCTCACTGGGACTAGCGGGGGGTGTGAACAATGAGCAGTTCTTC.

This clone was seen many times. The same CDR3 can be traced to other DNA sequences in this sample. The V call is TRBV7-9, the J call TRBJ2-1; 9 nucleotides match TRBD2. The CDR3 consists of 13 residues. V was pared by 6 bases and J by 8 bases, with 5 bases of the junction left unmatched. CDR1 is SEHNR, CDR2 FQNEAQ, per germline (reference sequence). CDR3 sequence: CASRASGADEQFF. The DNA for the CDR3 is TGTGCCAGCAGGGCTAGCGGGGCGGATGAGCAGTTCTTC.

The sample holds a few counts of this clone. V gene TRBV9 combines with J gene TRBJ1-4; perhaps TRBD1 as D (6 bases). This CDR3 contains 13 residues. The V gene lost 7 bases and the J gene lost 8 bases, with 15 bases spanning the gap. The germline V gene has CDR1 SGDLS and CDR2 YYNGEE. CDR3 amino acids: CASGEGGEEKLFF. The CDR3 nucleotides read TGTGCCAGCGGTGAGGGGGGGGAGGAAAAACTGTTTTTT.